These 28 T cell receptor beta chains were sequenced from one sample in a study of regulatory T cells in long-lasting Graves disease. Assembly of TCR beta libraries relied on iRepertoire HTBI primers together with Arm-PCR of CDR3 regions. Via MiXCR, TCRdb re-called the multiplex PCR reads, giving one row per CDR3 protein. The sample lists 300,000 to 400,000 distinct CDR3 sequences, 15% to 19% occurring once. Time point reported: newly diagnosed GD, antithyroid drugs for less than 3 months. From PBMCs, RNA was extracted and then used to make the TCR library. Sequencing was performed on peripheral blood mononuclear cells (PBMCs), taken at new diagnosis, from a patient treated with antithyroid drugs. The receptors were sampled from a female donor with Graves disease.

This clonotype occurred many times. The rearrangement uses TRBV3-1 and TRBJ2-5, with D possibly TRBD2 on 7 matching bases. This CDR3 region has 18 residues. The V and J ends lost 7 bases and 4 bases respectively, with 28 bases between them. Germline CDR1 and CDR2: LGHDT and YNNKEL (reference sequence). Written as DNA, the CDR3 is TGTGCCAGCAAAATTGAAGGAGGGGGGGCCCAGAGAAGAGAGACCCAGTACTTC. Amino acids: CASKIEGGGAQRRETQYF.

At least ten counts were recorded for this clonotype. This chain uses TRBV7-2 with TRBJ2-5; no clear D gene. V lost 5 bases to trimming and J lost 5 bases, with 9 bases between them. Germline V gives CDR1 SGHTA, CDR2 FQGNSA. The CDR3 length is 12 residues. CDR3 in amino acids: CASSLFYETQYF. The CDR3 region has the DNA TGTGCCAGCAGCCTGTTCTACGAGACCCAGTACTTC.

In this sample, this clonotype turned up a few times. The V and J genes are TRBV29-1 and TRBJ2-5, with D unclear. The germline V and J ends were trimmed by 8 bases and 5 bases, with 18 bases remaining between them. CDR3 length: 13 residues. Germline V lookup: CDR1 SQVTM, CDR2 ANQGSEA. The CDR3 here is CSPSTDGYETQYF. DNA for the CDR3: TGCAGCCCCAGCACGGACGGCTATGAGACCCAGTACTTC.

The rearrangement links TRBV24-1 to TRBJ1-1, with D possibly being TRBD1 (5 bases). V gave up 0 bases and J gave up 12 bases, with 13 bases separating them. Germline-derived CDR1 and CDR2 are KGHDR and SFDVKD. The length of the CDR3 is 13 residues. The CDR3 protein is CATSDLQGEGTFF. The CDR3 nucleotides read TGTGCCACCAGTGATTTGCAAGGGGAGGGGACTTTCTTT.

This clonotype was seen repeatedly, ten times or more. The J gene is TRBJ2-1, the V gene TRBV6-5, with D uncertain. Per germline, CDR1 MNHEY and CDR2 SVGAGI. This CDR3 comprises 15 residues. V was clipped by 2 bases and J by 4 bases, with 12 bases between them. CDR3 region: CASSYKGQAYNEQFF. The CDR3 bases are TGTGCCAGCAGTTACAAGGGTCAAGCTTACAATGAGCAGTTCTTC.

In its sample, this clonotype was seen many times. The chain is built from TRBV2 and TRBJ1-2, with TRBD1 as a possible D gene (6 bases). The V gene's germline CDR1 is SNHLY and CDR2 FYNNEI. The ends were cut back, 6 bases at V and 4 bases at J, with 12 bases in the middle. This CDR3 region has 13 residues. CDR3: CASSEDSSYGYTF. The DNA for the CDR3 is TGTGCCAGCAGCGAGGACAGCTCCTATGGCTACACCTTC.

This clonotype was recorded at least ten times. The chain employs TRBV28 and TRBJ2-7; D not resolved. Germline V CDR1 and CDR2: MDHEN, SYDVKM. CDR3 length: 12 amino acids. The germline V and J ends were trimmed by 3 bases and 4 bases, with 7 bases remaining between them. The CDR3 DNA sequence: TGTGCCAGCAGTTTCACACAGTACGAGCAGTACTTC. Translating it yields CASSFTQYEQYF.

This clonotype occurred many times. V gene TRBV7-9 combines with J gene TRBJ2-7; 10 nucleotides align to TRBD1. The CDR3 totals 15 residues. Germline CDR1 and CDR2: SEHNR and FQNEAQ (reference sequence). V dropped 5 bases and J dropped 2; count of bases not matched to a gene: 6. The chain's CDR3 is CASSPGTGVTYEQYF. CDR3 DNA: TGTGCCAGCAGCCCAGGGACAGGGGTGACCTACGAGCAGTACTTC.

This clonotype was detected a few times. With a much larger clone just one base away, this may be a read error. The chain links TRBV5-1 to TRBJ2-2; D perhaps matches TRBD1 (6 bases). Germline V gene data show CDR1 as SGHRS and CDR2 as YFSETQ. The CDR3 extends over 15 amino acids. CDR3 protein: CASSPNGQNTGELSF. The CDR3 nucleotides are TGCGCCAGCAGCCCTAATGGACAGAACACCGGGGAGCTGTCTTTT.

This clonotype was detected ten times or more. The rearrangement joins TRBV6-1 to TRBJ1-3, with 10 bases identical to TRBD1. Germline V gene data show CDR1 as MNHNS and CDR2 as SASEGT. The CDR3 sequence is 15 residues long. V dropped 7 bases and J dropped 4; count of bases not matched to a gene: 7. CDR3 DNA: TGTGCCAGCACCCCGACAGGGGGCTCGGGAAACACCATATATTTT. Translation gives CASTPTGGSGNTIYF.

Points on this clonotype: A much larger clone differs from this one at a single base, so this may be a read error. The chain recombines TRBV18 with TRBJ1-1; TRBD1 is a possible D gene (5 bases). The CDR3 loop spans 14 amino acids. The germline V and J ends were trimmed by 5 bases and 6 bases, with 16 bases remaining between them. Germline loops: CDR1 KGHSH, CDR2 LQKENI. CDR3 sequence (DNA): TGTGCCAGCTCAGGGGCGACAGTCCCTCCTGAAGCTTTCTTT. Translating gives CASSGATVPPEAFF. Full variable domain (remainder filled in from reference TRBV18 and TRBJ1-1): NAGVMQNPRHLVRRRGQEARLRCSPMKGHSHVYWYRQLPEEGLKFMVYLQKENIIDESGMPKERFSAEFPKEGPSILRIQQVVRGDSAAYFCASSGATVPPEAFFGQGTRLTVV.

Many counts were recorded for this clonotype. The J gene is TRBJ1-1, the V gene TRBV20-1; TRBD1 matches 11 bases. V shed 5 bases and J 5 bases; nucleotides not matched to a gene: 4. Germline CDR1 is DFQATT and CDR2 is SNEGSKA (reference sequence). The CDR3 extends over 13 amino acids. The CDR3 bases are TGCAGTGCTTCGGACAGGGGGCGAACTGAAGCTTTCTTT. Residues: CSASDRGRTEAFF.

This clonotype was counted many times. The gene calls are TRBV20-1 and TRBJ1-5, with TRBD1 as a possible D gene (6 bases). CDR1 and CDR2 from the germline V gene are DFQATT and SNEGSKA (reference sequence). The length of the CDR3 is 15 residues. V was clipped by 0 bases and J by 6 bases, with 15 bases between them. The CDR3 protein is CSARDLGGGTQPQHF. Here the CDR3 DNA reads TGCAGTGCTAGAGATCTGGGGGGCGGGACTCAGCCCCAGCATTTT.

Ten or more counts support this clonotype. CDR3 region: CASSLRALYEQYF. DNA of the CDR3: TGTGCCAGCAGCCTCAGGGCACTCTACGAGCAGTACTTC. V is TRBV7-2 and J is TRBJ2-7; D is possibly TRBD1 (5 bases). Germline CDR1 SGHTA, CDR2 FQGNSA. The length of the CDR3 is 13 residues. The V and J ends lost 5 bases and 3 bases respectively, with 11 bases between them. Variable domain in full (rest from reference TRBV7-2 and TRBJ2-7): GAGVSQSPSNKVTEKGKDVELRCDPISGHTALYWYRQSLGQGLEFLIYFQGNSAPDKSGLPSDRFSAERTGGSVSTLTIQRTQQEDSAVYLCASSLRALYEQYFGPGTRLTVT.

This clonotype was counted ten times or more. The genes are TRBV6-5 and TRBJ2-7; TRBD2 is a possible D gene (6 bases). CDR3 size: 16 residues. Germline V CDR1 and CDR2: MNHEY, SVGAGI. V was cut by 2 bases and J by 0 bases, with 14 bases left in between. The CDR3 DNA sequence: TGTGCCAGCAGTTACCTGATGGGGGGAGGCTCCTACGAGCAGTACTTC. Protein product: CASSYLMGGGSYEQYF.

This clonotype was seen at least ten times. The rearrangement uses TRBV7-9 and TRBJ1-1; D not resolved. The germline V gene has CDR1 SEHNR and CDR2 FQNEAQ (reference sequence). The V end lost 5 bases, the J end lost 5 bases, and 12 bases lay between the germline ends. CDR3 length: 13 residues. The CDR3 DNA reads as TGTGCCAGCAGCCTTTCGGTGGAGACTGAAGCTTTCTTT. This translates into CASSLSVETEAFF.

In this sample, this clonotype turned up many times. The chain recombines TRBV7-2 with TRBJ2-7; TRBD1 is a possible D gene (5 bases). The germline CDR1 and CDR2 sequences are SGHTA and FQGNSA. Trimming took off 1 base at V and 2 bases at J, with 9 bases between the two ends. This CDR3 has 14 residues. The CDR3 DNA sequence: TGTGCCAGCAGCTTAGTAGCAGGGCCCTACGAGCAGTACTTC. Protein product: CASSLVAGPYEQYF.

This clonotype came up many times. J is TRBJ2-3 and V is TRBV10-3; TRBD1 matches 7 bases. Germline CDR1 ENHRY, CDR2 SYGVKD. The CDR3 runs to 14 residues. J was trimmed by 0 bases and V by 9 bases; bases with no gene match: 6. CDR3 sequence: CAIAGTASTDTQYF. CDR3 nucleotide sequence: TGTGCCATTGCCGGGACAGCAAGCACAGATACGCAGTATTTT.

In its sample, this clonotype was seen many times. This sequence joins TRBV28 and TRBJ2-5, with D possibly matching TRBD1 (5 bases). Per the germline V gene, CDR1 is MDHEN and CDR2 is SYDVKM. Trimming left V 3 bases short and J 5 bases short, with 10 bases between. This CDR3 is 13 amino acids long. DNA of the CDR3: TGTGCCAGCAGTTTCTCGGACAAGGAGACCCAGTACTTC. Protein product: CASSFSDKETQYF.

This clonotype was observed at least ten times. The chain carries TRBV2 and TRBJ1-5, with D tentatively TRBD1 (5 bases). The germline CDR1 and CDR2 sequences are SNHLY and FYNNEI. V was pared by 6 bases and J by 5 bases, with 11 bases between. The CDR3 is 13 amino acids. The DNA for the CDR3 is TGTGCCAGCAGCTTAGACAGCTATCAGCCCCAGCATTTT. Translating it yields CASSLDSYQPQHF.

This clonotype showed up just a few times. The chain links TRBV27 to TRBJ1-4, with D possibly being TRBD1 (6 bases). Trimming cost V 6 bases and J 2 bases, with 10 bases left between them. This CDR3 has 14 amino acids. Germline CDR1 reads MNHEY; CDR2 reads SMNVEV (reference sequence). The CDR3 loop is CASRRGGTNEKLFF. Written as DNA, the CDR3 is TGTGCCAGCAGGAGGGGGGGTACTAATGAAAAACTGTTTTTT.

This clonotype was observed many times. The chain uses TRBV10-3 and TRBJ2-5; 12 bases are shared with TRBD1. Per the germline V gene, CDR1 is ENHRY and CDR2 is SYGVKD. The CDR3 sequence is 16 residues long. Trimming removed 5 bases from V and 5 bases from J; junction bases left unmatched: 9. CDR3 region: CAISLGTGGLEETQYF. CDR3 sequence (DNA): TGTGCCATCAGTCTTGGGACAGGGGGCCTGGAGGAGACCCAGTACTTC.

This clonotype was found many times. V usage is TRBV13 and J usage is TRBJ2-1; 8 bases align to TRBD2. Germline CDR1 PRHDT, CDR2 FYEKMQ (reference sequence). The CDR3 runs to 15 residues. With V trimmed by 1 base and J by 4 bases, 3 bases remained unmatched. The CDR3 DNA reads TGTGCCAGCAGCTTAGAGCGGGGGAGTTACAATGAGCAGTTCTTC. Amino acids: CASSLERGSYNEQFF.

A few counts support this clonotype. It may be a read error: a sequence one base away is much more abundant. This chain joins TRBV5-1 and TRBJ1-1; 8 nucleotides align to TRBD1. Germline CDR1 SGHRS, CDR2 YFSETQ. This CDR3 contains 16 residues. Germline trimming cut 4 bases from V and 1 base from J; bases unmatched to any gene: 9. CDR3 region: CASSPQGARENTEAFF. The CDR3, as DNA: TGCGCCAGCAGCCCGCAGGGGGCAAGGGAGAACACTGAAGCTTTCTTT. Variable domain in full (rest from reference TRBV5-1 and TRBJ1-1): KAGVTQTPRYLIKTRGQQVTLSCSPISGHRSVSWYQQTPGQGLQFLFEYFSETQRNKGNFPGRFSGRQFSNSRSEMNVSTLELGDSALYLCASSPQGARENTEAFFGQGTRLTVV.

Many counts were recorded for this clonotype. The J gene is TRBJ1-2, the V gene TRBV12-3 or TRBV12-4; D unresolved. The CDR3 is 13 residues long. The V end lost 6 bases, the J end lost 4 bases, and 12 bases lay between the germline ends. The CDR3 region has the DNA TGTGCCAGCAGCAGGACGGAGATCTATGGCTACACCTTC. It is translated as CASSRTEIYGYTF.

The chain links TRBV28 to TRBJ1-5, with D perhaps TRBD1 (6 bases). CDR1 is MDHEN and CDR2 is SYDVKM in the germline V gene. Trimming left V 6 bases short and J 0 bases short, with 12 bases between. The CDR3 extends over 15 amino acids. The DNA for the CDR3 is TGTGCCAGCAGGGACAGTCCCTATAGCAATCAGCCCCAGCATTTT. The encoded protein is CASRDSPYSNQPQHF.

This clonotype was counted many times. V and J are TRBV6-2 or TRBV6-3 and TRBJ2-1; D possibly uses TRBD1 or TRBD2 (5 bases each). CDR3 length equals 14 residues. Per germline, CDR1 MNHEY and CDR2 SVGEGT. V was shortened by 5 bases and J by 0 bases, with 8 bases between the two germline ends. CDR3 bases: TGTGCCAGCAGTGAGGGGTCCTCCTACAATGAGCAGTTCTTC. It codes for CASSEGSSYNEQFF.

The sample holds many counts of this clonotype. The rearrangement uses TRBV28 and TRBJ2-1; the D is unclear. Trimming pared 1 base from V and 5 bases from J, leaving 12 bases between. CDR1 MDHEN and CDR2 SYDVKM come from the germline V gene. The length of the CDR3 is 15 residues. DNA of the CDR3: TGTGCCAGCAGTTTATCCCCCGCCGAAGACAATGAGCAGTTCTTC. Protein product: CASSLSPAEDNEQFF.